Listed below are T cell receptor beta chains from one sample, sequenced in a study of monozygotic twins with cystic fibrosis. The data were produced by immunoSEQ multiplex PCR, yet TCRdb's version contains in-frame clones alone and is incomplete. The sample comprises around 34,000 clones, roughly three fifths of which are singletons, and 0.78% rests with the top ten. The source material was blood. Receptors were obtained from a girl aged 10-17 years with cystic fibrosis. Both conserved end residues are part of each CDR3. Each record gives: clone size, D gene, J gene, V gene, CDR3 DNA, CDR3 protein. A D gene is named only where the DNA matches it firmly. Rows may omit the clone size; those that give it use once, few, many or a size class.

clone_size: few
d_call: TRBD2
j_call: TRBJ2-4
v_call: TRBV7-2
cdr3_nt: TGTGCCAGCAGCCTACTTAGCGGGGGCGGGGCCAAAAACATTCAGTACTTC
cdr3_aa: CASSLLSGGGAKNIQYF

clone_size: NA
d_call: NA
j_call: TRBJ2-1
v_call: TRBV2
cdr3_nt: TGTGCCAGCAGTGAAGGGCAGACCGGCTCCTACAATGAGCAGTTCTTC
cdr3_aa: CASSEGQTGSYNEQFF

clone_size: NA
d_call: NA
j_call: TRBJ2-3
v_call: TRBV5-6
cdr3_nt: TGTGCCAGCAGCTTGGTAGCTACAGTAGTTACAGATACGCAGTATTTT
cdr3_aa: CASSLVATVVTDTQYF

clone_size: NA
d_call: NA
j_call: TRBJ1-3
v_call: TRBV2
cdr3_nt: TGTGCCAGCAGTGAAACAAACACCATATATTTT
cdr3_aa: CASSETNTIYF

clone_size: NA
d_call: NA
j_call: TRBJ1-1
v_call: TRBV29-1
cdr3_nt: TGCAGCTTCGCCGAGGGTTCGGCTGAAGCTTTCTTT
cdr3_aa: CSFAEGSAEAFF

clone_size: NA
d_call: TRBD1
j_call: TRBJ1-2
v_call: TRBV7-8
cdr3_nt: TGTGCCAGCAGCTTAGACCTGGACAGGGATGGCTATGGCTACACCTTC
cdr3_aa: CASSLDLDRDGYGYTF

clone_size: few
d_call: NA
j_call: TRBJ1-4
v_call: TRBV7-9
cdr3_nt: TGTGCCAGCAGCTTATTAGGGGTTGAAAAACTGTTTTTT
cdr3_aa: CASSLLGVEKLFF

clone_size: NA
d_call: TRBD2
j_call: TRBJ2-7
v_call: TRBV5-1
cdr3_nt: TGCGCCAGCAGCTTTGTAGGGGAGGGCGAGCAGTACTTC
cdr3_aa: CASSFVGEGEQYF

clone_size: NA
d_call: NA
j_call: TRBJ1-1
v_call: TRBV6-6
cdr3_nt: TGTGCCAGCAGTCTTGTGATTAGTGAAGCTTTCTTT
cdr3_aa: CASSLVISEAFF

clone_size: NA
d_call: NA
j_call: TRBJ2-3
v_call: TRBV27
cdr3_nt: TGTGCCACCACCCCCGGGGGCACAGATACGCAGTATTTT
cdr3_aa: CATTPGGTDTQYF

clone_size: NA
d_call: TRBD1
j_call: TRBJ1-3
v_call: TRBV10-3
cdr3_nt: TGTGCCATCAGTGTCGGGACAGCTGGTTCTGGAAACACCATATATTTT
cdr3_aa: CAISVGTAGSGNTIYF

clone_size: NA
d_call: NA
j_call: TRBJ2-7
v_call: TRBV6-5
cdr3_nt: TGTGCCAGCAGTTACTCCTGGGGGAAGGACGAGCAGTACTTC
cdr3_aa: CASSYSWGKDEQYF

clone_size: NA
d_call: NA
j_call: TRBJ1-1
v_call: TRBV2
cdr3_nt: TGTGCCAGCAGTGAAGCGGCAATTGGGAACACTGAAGCTTTCTTT
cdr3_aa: CASSEAAIGNTEAFF

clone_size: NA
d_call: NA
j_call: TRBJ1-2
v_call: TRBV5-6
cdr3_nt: TGTGCCAGCAGCGCCACAATGGTAGGTGGGGTAAATTACTATGGCTACACCTTC
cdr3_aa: CASSATMVGGVNYYGYTF

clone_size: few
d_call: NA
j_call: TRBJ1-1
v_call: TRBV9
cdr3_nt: TGTGCCAGTTCCTCTACAGGAGTCGCAGAAGCTTTCTTT
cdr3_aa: CASSSTGVAEAFF

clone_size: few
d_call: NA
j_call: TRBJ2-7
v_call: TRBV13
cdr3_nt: TGTGCCAGCAGCTTAGGCAGCTACGAGCAGTACTTC
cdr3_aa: CASSLGSYEQYF

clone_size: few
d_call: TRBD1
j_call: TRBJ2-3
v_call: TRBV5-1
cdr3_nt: TGCGCCAGCAGCCACAACAGGGGGCTTACGCAGTATTTT
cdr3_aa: CASSHNRGLTQYF

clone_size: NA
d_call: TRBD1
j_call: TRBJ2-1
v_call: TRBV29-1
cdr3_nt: TGCAGCGTTGAAGACAGTCAGGGGGACTCCTACAATGAGCAGTTCTTC
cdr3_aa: CSVEDSQGDSYNEQFF

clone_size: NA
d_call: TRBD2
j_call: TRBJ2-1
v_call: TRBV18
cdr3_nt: TGTGCCAGCTCAGGCCTGGGGACTAGCAGCGAGCAGTTCTTC
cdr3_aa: CASSGLGTSSEQFF

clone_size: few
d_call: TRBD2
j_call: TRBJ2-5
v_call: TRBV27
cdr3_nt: TGTGCCAGCAAACTAGCGGGACAAGAGACCCAGTACTTC
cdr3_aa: CASKLAGQETQYF

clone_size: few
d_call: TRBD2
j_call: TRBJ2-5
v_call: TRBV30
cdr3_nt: TGTGCCTGGAGTCGGACTAGCGGGTATCAAGAGACCCAGTACTTC
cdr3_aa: CAWSRTSGYQETQYF

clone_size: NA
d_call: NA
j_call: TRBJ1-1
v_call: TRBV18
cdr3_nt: TGTGCCAGCTCGGCCCAGGATAACACTGAAGCTTTCTTT
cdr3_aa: CASSAQDNTEAFF

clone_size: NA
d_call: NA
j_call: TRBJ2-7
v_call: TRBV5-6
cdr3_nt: TGTGCCAGCAGCTTGATTACGGCCGAGCAGTACTTC
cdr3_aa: CASSLITAEQYF

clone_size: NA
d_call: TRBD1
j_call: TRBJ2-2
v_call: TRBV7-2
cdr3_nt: TGTGCCAGCAGACCCAACAGGGGGCGCGGCACCGGGGAGCTGTTTTTT
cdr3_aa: CASRPNRGRGTGELFF

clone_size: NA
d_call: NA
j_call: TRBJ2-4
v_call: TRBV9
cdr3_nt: TGTGCCAGCAGCCCCCCGCCGGTGAGGGAAGCCAAAAACATTCAGTACTTC
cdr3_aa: CASSPPPVREAKNIQYF

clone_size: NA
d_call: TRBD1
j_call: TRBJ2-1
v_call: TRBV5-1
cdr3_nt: TGCGCCAGCAGCTTGGAAGGGACAGTTAATTACAATGAGCAGTTCTTC
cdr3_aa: CASSLEGTVNYNEQFF

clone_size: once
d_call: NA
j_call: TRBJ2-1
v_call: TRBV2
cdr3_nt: TGTGCCAGCACCTATCCGGGGGAGCAGTTCTTC
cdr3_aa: CASTYPGEQFF

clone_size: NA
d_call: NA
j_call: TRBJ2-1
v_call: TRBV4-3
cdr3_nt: TGCGCCAGCAGCCAAGAGGTTCAGGGTAGATCCTACAATGAGCAGTTCTTC
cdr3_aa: CASSQEVQGRSYNEQFF

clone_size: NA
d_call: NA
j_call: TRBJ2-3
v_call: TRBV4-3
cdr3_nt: TGCGCCAGCAGCCCCCTCGCCCGGCGGAGCACAGATACGCAGTATTTT
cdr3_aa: CASSPLARRSTDTQYF

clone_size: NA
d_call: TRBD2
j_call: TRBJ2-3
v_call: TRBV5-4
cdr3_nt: TGTGCCAGCAGCCCCTCCGGCGGGAGAGGTTCAGATACGCAGTATTTT
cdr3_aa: CASSPSGGRGSDTQYF

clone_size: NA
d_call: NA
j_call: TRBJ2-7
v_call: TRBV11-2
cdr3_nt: TGTGCCAGCAGCTTCGAACAGCGGAGCTTCTACGAGCAGTACTTC
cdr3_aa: CASSFEQRSFYEQYF

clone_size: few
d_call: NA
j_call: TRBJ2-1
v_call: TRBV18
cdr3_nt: TGTGCCAGCTCACCACCAACTACCAGCTCCTACAATGAGCAGTTCTTC
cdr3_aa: CASSPPTTSSYNEQFF

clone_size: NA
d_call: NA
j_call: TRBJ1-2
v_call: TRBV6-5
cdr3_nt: TGTGCCAGCAGTTACGGCGGAATCTATGGCTACACCTTC
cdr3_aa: CASSYGGIYGYTF

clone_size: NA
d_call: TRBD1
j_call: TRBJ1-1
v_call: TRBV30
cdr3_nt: TGTGCCTGGAATTCCGGGACAGGGTGGACTGAAGCTTTCTTT
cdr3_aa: CAWNSGTGWTEAFF

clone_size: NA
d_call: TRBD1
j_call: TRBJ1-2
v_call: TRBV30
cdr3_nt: TGTGCCTGCGGCAGGGGGCCGCCTCGTCGCTACACCTTC
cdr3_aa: CACGRGPPRRYTF

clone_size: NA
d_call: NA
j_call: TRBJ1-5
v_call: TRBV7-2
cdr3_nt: TGTGCCAGCAGCTATTATAGCAATCAGCCCCAGCATTTT
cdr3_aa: CASSYYSNQPQHF

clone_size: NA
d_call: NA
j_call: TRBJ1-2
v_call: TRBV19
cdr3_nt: TGTGCCAGTAGTACGCCGTCAGGGGCAATCTATGGCTACACCTTC
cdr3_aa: CASSTPSGAIYGYTF

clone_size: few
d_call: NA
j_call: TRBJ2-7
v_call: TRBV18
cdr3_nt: TGTGCCAGCTCACCACCGGCCAGCTCCTACGAGCAGTACTTC
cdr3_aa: CASSPPASSYEQYF

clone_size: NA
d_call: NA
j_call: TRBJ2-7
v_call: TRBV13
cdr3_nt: TGTGCCAGCAGCTTAGACGGAAGCTCCTACGAGCAGTACTTC
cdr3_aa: CASSLDGSSYEQYF

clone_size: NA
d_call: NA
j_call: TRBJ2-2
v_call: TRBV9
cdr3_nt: TGTGCCAGCAGCGCCCCGAAGTCTCCGAACACCGGGGAGCTGTTTTTT
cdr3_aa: CASSAPKSPNTGELFF

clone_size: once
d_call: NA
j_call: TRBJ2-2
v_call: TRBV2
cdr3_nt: TGTGCCATTAGAGCCGGGGTCACCGGGGAGCTGTTTTTT
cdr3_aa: CAIRAGVTGELFF

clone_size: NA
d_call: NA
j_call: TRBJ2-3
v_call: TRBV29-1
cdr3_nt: TGCAGCGCCTGTCCATCCACAGATACGCAGTATTTT
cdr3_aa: CSACPSTDTQYF